Described below is a single T cell receptor beta chain sequence and its context. This clonotype was recorded a few times. There is no known antigen for this receptor. Base qualities are not at hand, and no much larger clone is one base apart. The record originates from a study of CD8 T cells in ankylosing spondylitis (dated by TCRdb to about 2017). For context, the study as a whole: The study profiled T cell receptor beta repertoires in healthy donors and ankylosing spondylitis patients to find disease-linked TCR variants. The full study cohort was made up of about 24 ankylosing spondylitis patients and approximately 100 healthy donors. Peripheral blood was sampled, and synovial fluid was additionally collected from ankylosing spondylitis patients. The paper's findings and limits, for the study overall: Significant enrichment of the disease-linked clones was reported in matched synovial fluid samples from ankylosing spondylitis patients. A TCR beta motif made up of under ten highly homologous amino acid variants appeared to be characteristic of blood from ankylosing spondylitis patients. Some motif variants were previously reported in synovial fluid and blood of reactive arthritis patients, suggesting common disease-initiation mechanisms. A CD8+ phenotype was shown by the disease-linked clones, which were found at relatively low frequencies in peripheral blood.

The sequencing machine was an Illumina HiSeq 2500. TCR beta libraries were prepared by quantitative 5'-RACE with molecular barcodes. The paper's processing steps were these. A new computational method, built on a probabilistic model of VDJ rearrangement, was used to identify disease-linked TCR variants. TCRdb reanalyzed the raw reads on its own, using fastp at Q25 for trimming and MiXCR for clone calling, and kept in-frame beta chains. Records with the same CDR3 protein are collapsed into one entry carrying the most frequent genes and DNA. TCRdb's processing, not the authors', yielded these V and J calls. The sample table lists a few hundred thousand distinct CDR3 sequences, less than 9.5% of them with a count of one. The biggest ten clones account for about 14% of the sample. The CDR3, from cysteine to phenylalanine, totals 14 residues. The sequence is cut down to CDR3 DNA, 42 bases in frame from base 1. The junction carries 11 bases between V and J, which are trimmed by 5 bases and 0 bases respectively. CDR1 and CDR2 are read off the germline V gene as SGHTA and FQGNSA.

The sequence derives from a male donor with ankylosing spondylitis. The rearrangement joined TRBV7-2 to TRBJ2-7; no confident D gene assignment can be made. The material sequenced was blood, either unsorted or a sorted T cell fraction (not recorded which). The CDR3: CASSLGPRSYEQYF. The sequenced DNA is TGTGCCAGCAGCCTCGGGCCCCGCTCCTACGAGCAGTACTTC. This CDR3, with the reference TRBV7-2 and TRBJ2-7 proteins standing in past its ends, gives the full variable domain GAGVSQSPSNKVTEKGKDVELRCDPISGHTALYWYRQSLGQGLEFLIYFQGNSAPDKSGLPSDRFSAERTGGSVSTLTIQRTQQEDSAVYLCASSLGPRSYEQYFGPGTRLTVT.